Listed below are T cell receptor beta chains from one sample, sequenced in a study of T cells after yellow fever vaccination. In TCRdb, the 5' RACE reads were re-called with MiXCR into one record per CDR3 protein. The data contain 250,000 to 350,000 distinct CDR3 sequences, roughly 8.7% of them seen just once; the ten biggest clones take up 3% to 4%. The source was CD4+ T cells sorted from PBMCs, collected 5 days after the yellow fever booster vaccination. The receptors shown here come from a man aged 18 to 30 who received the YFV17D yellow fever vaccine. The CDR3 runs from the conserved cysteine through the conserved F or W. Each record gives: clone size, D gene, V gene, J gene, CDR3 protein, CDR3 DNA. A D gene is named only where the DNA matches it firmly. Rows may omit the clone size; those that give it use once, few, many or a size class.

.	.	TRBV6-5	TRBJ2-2	CASSYSPGQSGELFF	TGTGCCAGCAGTTACTCACCCGGCCAGTCCGGGGAGCTGTTTTTT
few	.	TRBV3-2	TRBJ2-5	CASSQQGGTRKETQYF	TGTGCCAGCAGCCAACAGGGAGGGACTAGAAAAGAGACCCAGTACTTC
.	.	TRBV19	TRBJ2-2	CASSIGYTGELFF	TGTGCCAGTAGTATAGGATACACCGGGGAGCTGTTTTTT
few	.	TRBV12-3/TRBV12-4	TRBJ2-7	CASNQGRQDHEQYF	TGTGCCAGCAACCAAGGTCGGCAGGACCACGAGCAGTACTTC
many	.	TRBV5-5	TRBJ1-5	CASSLGDRNQPQHF	TGTGCCAGCAGCTTGGGGGACCGGAATCAGCCCCAGCATTTT
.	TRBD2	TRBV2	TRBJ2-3	CASEAGGTDTQYF	TGTGCCAGCGAAGCGGGGGGCACAGATACGCAGTATTTT
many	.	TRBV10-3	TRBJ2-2	CAIRVTGTGELFF	TGTGCCATCAGAGTAACAGGGACCGGGGAGCTGTTTTTT
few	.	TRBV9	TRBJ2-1	CASSATGSFYNEQFF	TGTGCCAGCAGCGCCACAGGTAGCTTTTACAATGAGCAGTTCTTC
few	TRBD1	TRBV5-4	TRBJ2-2	CASSRDRVGDTGELFF	TGTGCCAGCAGTCGTGACAGGGTGGGGGACACCGGGGAGCTGTTTTTT
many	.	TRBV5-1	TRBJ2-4	CASSLTGEVDIQYF	TGCGCCAGCAGCTTGACAGGGGAGGTTGACATTCAGTACTTC
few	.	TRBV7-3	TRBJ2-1	CASSPGTTNEQFF	TGTGCCAGCAGCCCAGGGACAACCAATGAGCAGTTCTTC
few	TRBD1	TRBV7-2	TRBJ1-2	CASSLWDSSSSFYGYTF	TGTGCCAGCAGCTTATGGGACAGCAGCTCTTCTTTTTATGGCTACACCTTC
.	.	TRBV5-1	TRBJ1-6	CASSLGDGSSPLHF	TGCGCCAGCAGCTTGGGGGACGGGAGTTCACCCCTCCACTTT
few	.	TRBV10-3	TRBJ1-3	CATIERPSGNTIYF	TGTGCCACGATCGAACGGCCGTCTGGAAACACCATATATTTT
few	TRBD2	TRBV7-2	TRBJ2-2	CASSFTSGVTGELFF	TGTGCCAGCAGCTTCACTAGCGGGGTCACCGGGGAGCTGTTTTTT
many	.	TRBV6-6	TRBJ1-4	CASTAGLRNEKLFF	TGTGCCAGCACTGCTGGCCTACGTAATGAAAAACTGTTTTTT
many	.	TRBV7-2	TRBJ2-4	CASSQTGTKYF	TGTGCCAGCAGCCAAACAGGCACCAAGTACTTC
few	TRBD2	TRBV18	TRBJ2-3	CASSPGASGGETQYF	TGTGCCAGCTCACCCGGAGCTAGCGGGGGTGAAACGCAGTATTTT
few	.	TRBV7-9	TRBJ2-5	CASSFSFGPETQYF	TGTGCCAGCAGCTTTTCTTTCGGGCCCGAGACCCAGTACTTC
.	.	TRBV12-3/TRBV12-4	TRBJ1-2	CASSLSSSGDYGYTF	TGTGCCAGCAGTTTATCCTCCTCGGGGGACTATGGCTACACCTTC
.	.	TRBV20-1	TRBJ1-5	CSARERGPGLFQPQHF	TGCAGTGCTAGAGAAAGGGGCCCAGGCCTTTTTCAGCCCCAGCATTTT
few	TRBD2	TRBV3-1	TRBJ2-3	CASSQGLAGGPTDTQYF	TGTGCCAGCAGCCAGGGACTAGCGGGGGGCCCCACAGATACGCAGTATTTT
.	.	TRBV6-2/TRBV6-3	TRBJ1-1	CASSYIWGRYTEAFF	TGTGCCAGCAGTTACATTTGGGGGCGGTACACTGAAGCTTTCTTT
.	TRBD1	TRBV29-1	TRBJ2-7	CSVEEGTGGYEQYF	TGCAGCGTTGAAGAGGGGACAGGGGGCTACGAGCAGTACTTC
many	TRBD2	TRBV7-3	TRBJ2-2	CASSLGTSTGELFF	TGTGCCAGCAGCCTAGGGACTAGCACCGGGGAGCTGTTTTTT
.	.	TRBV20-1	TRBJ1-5	CSARVPASNQPQHF	TGCAGTGCTAGAGTCCCAGCGTCGAATCAGCCCCAGCATTTT
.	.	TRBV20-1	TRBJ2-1	CSSLRDTNNNEQFF	TGCAGTAGCCTCCGGGACACAAACAACAATGAGCAGTTCTTC